The rows below give T cell receptor beta chains drawn from one sample of a study of cytomegalovirus exposure and HLA in healthy donors. TCRdb keeps only in-frame clones here, not all; method: immunoSEQ multiplex PCR. The data hold about 130,000 clones, with over 70% observed a single time. The material sequenced was PBMCs. The receptor set was obtained from a woman aged 40 to 50 in good health and CMV-seronegative. CDR3s include the opening cysteine and the closing phenylalanine or tryptophan. The D gene is left open where the match is weak. Not all rows give a size; the values are once, few, many and, for expanded clones, a class.

TRBD2	TRBV5-4	.	TRBJ2-5	CASSGGGRGGRGQETQYF	TGTGCCAGCAGCGGGGGGGGGCGGGGGGGCCGTGGGCAAGAGACCCAGTACTTC
TRBD2	TRBV4-1	.	TRBJ2-4	CASSQALGTGGENIQYF	TGCGCCAGCAGCCAAGCCCTGGGAACGGGGGGAGAAAACATTCAGTACTTC
TRBD1	TRBV5-1	.	TRBJ1-4	CASSLWTGDEKLFF	TGCGCCAGCAGCTTGTGGACAGGGGATGAAAAACTGTTTTTT
TRBD2	TRBV11-2	.	TRBJ2-1	CASSPGTSFGGTNEQFF	TGTGCCAGCAGCCCCGGGACTAGCTTTGGGGGGACTAATGAGCAGTTCTTC
.	TRBV6-5	.	TRBJ1-3	CASSRVVSGNTIYF	TGTGCCAGCAGTCGGGTTGTCTCTGGAAACACCATATATTTT
.	TRBV7-9	.	TRBJ2-2	CSSSRRGQLNTGELFF	TGTTCCAGCTCGCGGAGGGGGCAGCTAAACACCGGGGAGCTGTTTTTT
.	TRBV7-6	.	TRBJ2-5	CASSPRTGQGSKTQYF	TGTGCCAGCAGCCCTAGAACCGGTCAGGGCTCGAAGACCCAGTACTTC
.	TRBV5-4	.	TRBJ2-1	CASSSEGAEQFF	TGTGCCAGCAGCTCGGAGGGCGCTGAGCAGTTCTTC
.	TRBV2	.	TRBJ2-1	CASSDAGWNEQFF	TGTGCCAGCAGTGACGCAGGGTGGAATGAGCAGTTCTTC
.	TRBV14	.	TRBJ2-1	CASSQSAGAAYNEQFF	TGTGCCAGCAGCCAATCGGCAGGGGCGGCCTACAATGAGCAGTTCTTC
.	TRBV18	.	TRBJ2-5	CASSPVQGGGETQYF	TGTGCCAGCTCACCTGTCCAGGGAGGCGGAGAGACCCAGTACTTC
.	TRBV25-1	once	TRBJ1-1	CASNPGGRGTEAFF	TGTGCCAGCAACCCCGGAGGGAGGGGTACTGAAGCTTTCTTT
.	TRBV5-6	few	TRBJ2-7	CASSSARSWEQYF	TGTGCCAGCAGCTCGGCTAGGTCGTGGGAGCAGTACTTC
TRBD2	TRBV5-4	few	TRBJ2-5	CASSRSGGAIETQYF	TGTGCCAGCAGTCGGAGCGGGGGGGCCATCGAGACCCAGTACTTC
TRBD1	TRBV10-1	.	TRBJ1-4	CASTGVGWGKLFF	TGCGCTTCCACAGGGGTGGGTTGGGGAAAACTGTTTTTT
TRBD1	TRBV19	.	TRBJ2-7	CASSMRGQGNYEQYF	TGTGCCAGTAGTATGAGGGGACAGGGAAACTACGAGCAGTACTTC
TRBD2	TRBV5-1	.	TRBJ2-2	CASTLAGSNTGELFF	TGCGCCAGCACCTTAGCGGGGTCCAACACCGGGGAGCTGTTTTTT
.	TRBV18	.	TRBJ1-1	CASSPLGEEDTEAFF	TGTGCCAGCTCACCACTGGGCGAGGAGGACACTGAAGCTTTCTTT
.	TRBV6-5	.	TRBJ2-7	CASSYGIGAYEQYF	TGTGCCAGCAGTTACGGGATCGGGGCCTACGAGCAGTACTTC
.	TRBV5-1	.	TRBJ1-1	CASRPGHWNTEAFF	TGCGCCAGCAGGCCGGGACATTGGAACACTGAAGCTTTCTTT
TRBD2	TRBV7-3	.	TRBJ2-1	CASSEGLAGSGEQFF	TGTGCCAGCAGCGAGGGACTAGCGGGGTCTGGGGAGCAGTTCTTC
TRBD2	TRBV5-1	.	TRBJ2-2	CASSRASGSGTGELFF	TGCGCCAGCAGCCGTGCTAGCGGGAGTGGTACCGGGGAGCTGTTTTTT
.	TRBV10-2	.	TRBJ1-6	CASRGDNSPLHF	TGCGCCAGCAGGGGAGATAATTCACCCCTCCACTTT
TRBD1	TRBV9	.	TRBJ1-3	CASSVGGQGVPVSTGNTIYF	TGTGCCAGCAGCGTAGGAGGTCAGGGGGTCCCAGTTTCAACTGGAAACACCATATATTTT
.	TRBV10-2	few	TRBJ1-5	CASSESKADQPQHF	TGCGCCAGCAGTGAGTCAAAAGCGGATCAGCCCCAGCATTTT
TRBD2	TRBV19	.	TRBJ2-1	CASSISLAVYNEQFF	TGTGCCAGTAGTATTTCCCTAGCGGTCTACAATGAGCAGTTCTTC
TRBD2	TRBV19	.	TRBJ2-5	CASSSTGLPSGILGGTQYF	TGTGCCAGTAGCTCTACAGGACTTCCTAGCGGGATATTGGGGGGGACCCAGTACTTC
.	TRBV28	.	TRBJ2-7	CASSFLTSGTNLYEQYF	TGTGCCAGCAGTTTTTTGACTTCCGGCACCAACCTCTACGAGCAGTACTTC
.	TRBV5-1	.	TRBJ2-1	CASSPIRRSAYNEQFF	TGCGCCAGCAGCCCTATTCGCCGTAGCGCCTACAATGAGCAGTTCTTC
.	TRBV7-6	.	TRBJ2-6	CASSLSGNGANGLTF	TGTGCCAGCAGCTTATCAGGGAATGGGGCCAACGGCCTGACTTTC